This T cell receptor beta chain emerged from a study of OX40 agonist ivuxolimab in advanced cancers. Across the study: At about 82% male, the cohort had a mean age of about 60 years, ranging from about 23 to 79. Study results and caveats: The study did not work out the antigen specificity of the expanded peripheral T cells.

Sampling times: baseline, cycle 4 day 1, cycle 7 day 1. From germline, CDR1 is LNHNV and CDR2 YYDKDF (reference sequence). This CDR3 region has 15 residues. The method was immunoSEQ multiplex PCR; TCRdb's version includes in-frame clones alone and lacks a portion of them. The sample has some 60,000 clones; approximately 81% are singletons. To note about this clone: Antigen specificity is unknown.

The gene calls are TRBV15 and TRBJ2-5; TRBD1 agrees at 8 bases. Matching the DNA end better, TRBJ2-7 makes the J call doubtful. This TCR was recovered from an adult with an advanced solid tumor such as melanoma, head and neck, liver or kidney cancer. The sequences come from CD4+ or CD8+ T cells sorted from blood, collected in a trial of the OX40 agonist ivuxolimab. The CDR3 nucleotides read TGTGCCACCAGCGGCGGACAGGGACGATCCTACGAGCAGTACTTC. It yields the protein CATSGGQGRSYEQYF.